Shown below are 5 T cell receptor beta chains from a single sample sequenced in a study of blood T cells in healthy people across ages. Alongside a J-beta primer mix, a sample-barcoded 5' primer served in a second PCR lasting roughly 7 to 11 cycles. TCRdb reprocessed the 5' RACE reads with MiXCR, giving one entry per CDR3 protein. The table records over 1,200,000 distinct CDR3 sequences, 55% to 75% of them present only once. Sequencing used blood. These TCRs come from a man younger than 35 in good health.

V and J are TRBV25-1 and TRBJ1-2; D unclear. The ends were cut back, 8 bases at V and 6 bases at J, with 7 bases in the middle. Germline CDR1 and CDR2: MGHDK and SYGVNS. CDR3 length: 10 residues. In DNA, the CDR3 is TGTGCCAGCGGATATGATGGCTACACCTTC. As protein: CASGYDGYTF.

The V gene is TRBV20-1, the J gene TRBJ2-5, with D perhaps assigned TRBD1 or TRBD2 (5 bases each). Trimming left V 5 bases short and J 5 bases short, with 15 bases between. From germline, CDR1 is DFQATT and CDR2 SNEGSKA (reference sequence). CDR3 length: 13 amino acids. CDR3 in amino acids: CSAHRDPRETQYF. The CDR3, as DNA: TGCAGTGCTCACCGGGACCCAAGGGAGACCCAGTACTTC.

This clonotype was recorded a few times. CDR3 loop: CASSPGAGIYEQYF. The CDR3 region has the DNA TGTGCCAGCAGCCCCGGGGCAGGGATATACGAGCAGTACTTC. The chain links TRBV7-9 to TRBJ2-7; D tentatively fits TRBD1 or TRBD2 (5 bases each). Germline V gives CDR1 SEHNR, CDR2 FQNEAQ (reference sequence). V lost 5 bases to trimming and J lost 4 bases, with 15 bases between them. The CDR3 has 14 amino acids.

This clonotype was recorded a few times. The V call is TRBV20-1, the J call TRBJ2-1; 11 positions match TRBD1. This CDR3 spans 15 amino acids. Germline lookup yields CDR1 DFQATT and CDR2 SNEGSKA (reference sequence). V was clipped by 4 bases and J by 10 bases; unmatched bases: 12. CDR3 bases: TGCAGTGCTACCAACGGCGGGGACAGGGGGAGAGAGCAGTTCTTC. It codes for CSATNGGDRGREQFF.

This chain links TRBV2 with TRBJ1-1; the match to TRBD1 covers 7 bases. Germline CDR1 reads SNHLY; CDR2 reads FYNNEI. This CDR3 has 13 amino acids. V lost 7 bases to trimming and J lost 5 bases; unmatched junction nucleotides: 7. The CDR3 region is CASMGTVPTEAFF. CDR3 in DNA: TGTGCCAGCATGGGGACAGTTCCGACTGAAGCTTTCTTT.